This T cell receptor (beta chain) was documented in a study of CD8+ T cells in alopecia areata. Study information: Each of the treated patients was given oral tofacitinib, 5 to 10 mg twice daily, for moderate-to-severe alopecia areata.

V was trimmed by 4 bases and J by 4 bases, leaving 9 bases between them. This CDR3 is built from 12 residues. Looked up from germline, CDR1 is GTSNPN and CDR2 is SVGIG (reference sequence). Those with alopecia areata gave lesional scalp punch biopsies and peripheral blood. cDNA serving as the sequencing template came from extracted, reverse transcribed RNA. Sequencing used immunoSEQ multiplex PCR; TCRdb keeps in-frame clones, though not all of them. Of 140,000 to 150,000 clones listed, about 60% were seen once; the top ten hold roughly 6.7%. Study-level findings and limits: Lesional tissue from the scalp (especially in alopecia totalis/universalis) showed higher clonality than normal scalp.

This clone was seen more than once but under ten times. Its antigen remains unidentified. This sequence originates from a human donor with alopecia areata. The specimen was CD4+ T cells sorted from blood, collected at week 0. The V call is TRBV30, the J call TRBJ2-3; D remains unclear. CDR3 residues: CAWTGLADTQYF. In nucleotides, the CDR3 is TGTGCCTGGACAGGTCTCGCAGATACGCAGTATTTT.